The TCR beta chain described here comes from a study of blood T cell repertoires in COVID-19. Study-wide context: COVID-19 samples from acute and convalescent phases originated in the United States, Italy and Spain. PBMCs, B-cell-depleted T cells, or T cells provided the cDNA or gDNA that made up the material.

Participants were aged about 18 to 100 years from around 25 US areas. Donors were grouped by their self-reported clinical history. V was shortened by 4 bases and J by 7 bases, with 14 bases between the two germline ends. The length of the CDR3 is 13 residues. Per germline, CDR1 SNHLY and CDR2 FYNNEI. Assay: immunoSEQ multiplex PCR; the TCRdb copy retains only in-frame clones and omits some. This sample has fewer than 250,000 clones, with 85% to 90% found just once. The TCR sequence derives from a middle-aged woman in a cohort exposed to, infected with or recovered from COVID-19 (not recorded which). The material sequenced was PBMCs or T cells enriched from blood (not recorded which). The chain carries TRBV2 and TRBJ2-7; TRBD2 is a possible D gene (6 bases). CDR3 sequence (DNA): TGTGCCAGCAGTGGCGATCGGGCGGGGGAGCAGTACTTC. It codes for CASSGDRAGEQYF.